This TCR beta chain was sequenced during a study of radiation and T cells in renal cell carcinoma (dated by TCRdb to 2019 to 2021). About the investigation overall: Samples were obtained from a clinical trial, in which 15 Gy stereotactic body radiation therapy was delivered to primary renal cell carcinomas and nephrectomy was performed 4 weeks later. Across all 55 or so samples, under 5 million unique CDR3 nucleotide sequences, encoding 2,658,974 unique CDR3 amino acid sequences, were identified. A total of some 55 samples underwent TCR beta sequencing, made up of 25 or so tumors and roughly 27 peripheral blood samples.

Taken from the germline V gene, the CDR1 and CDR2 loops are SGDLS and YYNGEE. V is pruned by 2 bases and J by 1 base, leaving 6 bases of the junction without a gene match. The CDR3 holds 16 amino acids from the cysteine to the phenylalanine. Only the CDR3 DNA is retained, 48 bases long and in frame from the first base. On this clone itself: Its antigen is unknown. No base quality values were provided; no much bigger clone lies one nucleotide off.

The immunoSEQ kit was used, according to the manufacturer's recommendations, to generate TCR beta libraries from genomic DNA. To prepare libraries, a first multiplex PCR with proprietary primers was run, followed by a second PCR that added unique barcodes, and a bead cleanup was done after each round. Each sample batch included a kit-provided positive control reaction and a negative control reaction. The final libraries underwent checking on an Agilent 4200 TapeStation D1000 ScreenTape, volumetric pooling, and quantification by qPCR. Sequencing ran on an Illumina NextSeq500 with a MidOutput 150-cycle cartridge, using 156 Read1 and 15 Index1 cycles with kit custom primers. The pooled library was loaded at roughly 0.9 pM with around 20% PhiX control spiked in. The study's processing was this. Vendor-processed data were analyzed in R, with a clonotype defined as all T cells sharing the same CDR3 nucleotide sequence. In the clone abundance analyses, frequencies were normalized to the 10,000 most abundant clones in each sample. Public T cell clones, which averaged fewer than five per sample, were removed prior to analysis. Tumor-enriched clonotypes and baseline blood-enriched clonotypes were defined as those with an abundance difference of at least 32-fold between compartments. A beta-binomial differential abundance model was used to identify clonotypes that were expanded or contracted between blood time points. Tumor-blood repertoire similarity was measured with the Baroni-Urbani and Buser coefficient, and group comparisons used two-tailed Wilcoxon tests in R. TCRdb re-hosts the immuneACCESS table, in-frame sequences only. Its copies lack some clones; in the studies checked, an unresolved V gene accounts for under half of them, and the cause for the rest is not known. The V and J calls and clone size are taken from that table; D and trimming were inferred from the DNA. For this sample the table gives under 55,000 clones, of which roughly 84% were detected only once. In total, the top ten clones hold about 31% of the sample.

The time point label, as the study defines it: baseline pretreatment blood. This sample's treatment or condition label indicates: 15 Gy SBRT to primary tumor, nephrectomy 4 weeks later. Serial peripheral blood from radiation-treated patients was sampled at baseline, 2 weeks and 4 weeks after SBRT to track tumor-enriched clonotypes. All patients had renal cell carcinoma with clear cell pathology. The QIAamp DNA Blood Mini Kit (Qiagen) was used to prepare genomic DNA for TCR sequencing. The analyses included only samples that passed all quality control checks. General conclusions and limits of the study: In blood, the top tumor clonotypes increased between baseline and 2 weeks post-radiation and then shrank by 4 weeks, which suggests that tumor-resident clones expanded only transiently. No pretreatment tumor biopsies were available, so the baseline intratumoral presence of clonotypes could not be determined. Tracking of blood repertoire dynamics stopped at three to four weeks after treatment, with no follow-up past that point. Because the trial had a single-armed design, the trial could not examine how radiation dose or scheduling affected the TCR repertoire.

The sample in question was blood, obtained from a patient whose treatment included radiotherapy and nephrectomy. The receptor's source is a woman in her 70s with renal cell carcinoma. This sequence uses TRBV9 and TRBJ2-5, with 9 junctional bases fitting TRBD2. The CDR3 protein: CASSVGAGGSQETQYF. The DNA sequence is TGTGCCAGCAGCGTCGGGGCGGGAGGGAGCCAAGAGACCCAGTACTTC.